The clone carrying this T cell receptor (beta chain) was seen only a few times. Its cognate antigen is unknown. These data belong to a study of CD8+ T cells in alopecia areata. Whole-study results and caveats: TCR sharing was clearer in mice than between patients, perhaps partly owing to patient HLA diversity.

Treatment meaning: oral pan-JAK inhibitor, 5-10 mg twice daily. Following RNA extraction, reverse transcription yielded cDNA that acted as the sequencing template. Clones were sequenced by immunoSEQ multiplex PCR, and TCRdb holds only the in-frame ones, with some missing. This table holds 100,000 to 150,000 clones, under 65% found once. This CDR3 comprises 13 residues. Germline CDR1 is LNHDA and CDR2 is SQIVND (reference sequence). Trimming took 8 bases from V and 4 from J, leaving 14 bases between them. This chain uses TRBV19 with TRBJ1-1; no clear D gene. This receptor was taken from a human donor with alopecia areata. This specimen consisted of CD4+ T cells sorted from blood, obtained at week 4, from a patient treated with tofacitinib. The CDR3 is CASQRELGTEAFF. CDR3 nucleotide sequence: TGTGCCAGTCAGCGGGAGTTAGGCACTGAAGCTTTCTTT. The whole variable domain, remainder taken from reference TRBV19 and TRBJ1-1, is DGGITQSPKYLFRKEGQNVTLSCEQNLNHDAMYWYRQDPGQGLRLIYYSQIVNDFQKGDIAEGYSVSREKKESFPLTVTSAQKNPTAFYLCASQRELGTEAFFGQGTRLTVV.